This T cell receptor beta chain is drawn from a study of shared T cell receptors in the human thymus. Trimming removed 3 bases from V and 5 bases from J, with 7 bases in between. The CDR3 is made up of 12 amino acids. From germline, CDR1 is LNHDA and CDR2 SQIVND (reference sequence). Comment on this clone: Additional DNA sequences in this sample encode the identical CDR3.

TCRdb's copy holds only in-frame clones and misses some; the assay was immunoSEQ multiplex PCR. The sample gives approximately 760,000 clones, over 75% of which show up once; under 0.012% is in the top ten. These data were also filed under a second study, of human thymus T cells.

The TCR was taken from a girl in the first two years of life with a congenital heart defect. The sequencing sample was made of thymocytes. V and J are TRBV19 and TRBJ1-1; a possible D gene is TRBD1 (5 bases). The CDR3 DNA sequence: TGTGCCAGTAGTATTCGGGGGACTGAAGCTTTCTTT. This translates into CASSIRGTEAFF.